The 32 T cell receptor beta chains below all came from one sample that was sequenced in a study of T cell repertoires in cytomegalovirus infection. Their recognized antigens are unknown. Via MiXCR, TCRdb re-called the reads, giving one row per CDR3 protein. The sample lists 100,000 to 150,000 distinct CDR3 sequences; about 24% were seen once. Input material: PBMCs, sequenced either directly or after in vitro stimulation (not recorded which). These receptors came from a human donor in good health (CMV status not recorded). Some clones in this sample may be carry-over from other donors' samples.

This clonotype was detected many times. The chain uses TRBV27 and TRBJ2-6; D gene unclear. CDR3 length: 14 residues. The V gene lost 7 bases and the J gene lost 0 bases, with 7 bases spanning the gap. In germline, CDR1 is MNHEY, CDR2 SMNVEV (reference sequence). CDR3 DNA: TGTGCCAGCACTCGGAACTCTGGGGCCAACGTCCTGACTTTC. As protein: CASTRNSGANVLTF.

The sample holds a few counts of this clonotype. The chain employs TRBV5-4 and TRBJ2-5; a possible D gene is TRBD2 (7 bases). The V end was cut by 5 bases, the J end by 1 base, with 15 bases between. The CDR3 consists of 15 residues. Germline CDR1 reads SGHNT; CDR2 reads YYREEE (reference sequence). The CDR3 region has the DNA TGTGCCAGCAGTACATCCGGGGGGCTCCAAGAGACCCAGTACTTC. It specifies CASSTSGGLQETQYF.

This clonotype was observed many times. This sequence joins TRBV7-2 and TRBJ2-7; 9 positions match TRBD1. Trimming removed 4 bases from V and 5 bases from J; junction bases left unmatched: 6. Per the germline V gene, CDR1 is SGHTA and CDR2 is FQGNSA. The CDR3 has 14 amino acids. The CDR3 sequence is CASSSGQGWHEQYF. DNA of the CDR3: TGTGCCAGCAGCTCAGGACAGGGGTGGCACGAGCAGTACTTC. The complete variable domain, with remaining parts taken from reference TRBV7-2 and TRBJ2-7, reads GAGVSQSPSNKVTEKGKDVELRCDPISGHTALYWYRQSLGQGLEFLIYFQGNSAPDKSGLPSDRFSAERTGGSVSTLTIQRTQQEDSAVYLCASSSGQGWHEQYFGPGTRLTVT.

This clonotype turned up a few times. V usage is TRBV7-2 and J usage is TRBJ1-1; the D is unclear. The CDR3 contains 14 residues. Trimming left V 3 bases short and J 4 bases short, with 12 bases between. Germline V gives CDR1 SGHTA, CDR2 FQGNSA. Here the CDR3 reads CASSFLLAATEAFF. DNA of the CDR3: TGTGCCAGCAGCTTCCTTTTGGCAGCCACTGAAGCTTTCTTT.

Comments on this clonotype: This may arise from a read error, as a much more abundant clone is one base away. The chain employs TRBV6-6 and TRBJ2-6; the match to TRBD2 covers 7 bases. The germline gives CDR1 MNHNY, CDR2 SVGAGI (reference sequence). CDR3 length: 19 amino acids. The CDR3 loop is CASSYLAGESRSGVNVLTF. The CDR3 DNA reads TGTGCCAGCAGTTACTTGGCGGGAGAGAGTCGCTCTGGGGTCAACGTCCTGACTTTC.

The chain is built from TRBV14 and TRBJ2-2; D possibly corresponds to TRBD2 (6 bases). The germline V gene has CDR1 SGHDN and CDR2 FVKESK. This CDR3 contains 16 residues. The V end was cut by 0 bases, the J end by 4 bases, with 12 bases between. The DNA of the CDR3 is TGTGCCAGCAGCCAAGAAGCCCCGGGACTCACCGGGGAGCTGTTTTTT. It codes for CASSQEAPGLTGELFF. Looking up the rest from reference TRBV14 and TRBJ2-2 gives the full variable domain: EAGVTQFPSHSVIEKGQTVTLRCDPISGHDNLYWYRRVMGKEIKFLLHFVKESKQDESGMPNNRFLAERTGGTYSTLKVQPAELEDSGVYFCASSQEAPGLTGELFFGEGSRLTVL.

The V gene is TRBV10-3, the J gene TRBJ2-3; 9 nucleotides line up with TRBD1. Germline CDR1 and CDR2: ENHRY and SYGVKD. CDR3 size: 14 residues. J gave up 3 bases and V 2 bases, and 0 bases lay outside the gene matches. For the CDR3, the DNA is TGTGCCATCAGTGAGGGACAGGGGACAGATACGCAGTATTTT. This translates into CAISEGQGTDTQYF.

This clonotype was detected ten times or more. The V and J genes are TRBV7-2 and TRBJ1-2; D ambiguous. The V and J ends lost 5 bases and 0 bases respectively, with 16 bases between them. Per germline, CDR1 SGHTA and CDR2 FQGNSA. The CDR3 covers 16 residues. The CDR3 nucleotides are TGTGCCAGCAGCGGAACCAAAGGCGGAGCTAACTATGGCTACACCTTC. Translation gives CASSGTKGGANYGYTF. Combining the CDR3 with reference TRBV7-2 and TRBJ1-2 gives the whole variable domain GAGVSQSPSNKVTEKGKDVELRCDPISGHTALYWYRQSLGQGLEFLIYFQGNSAPDKSGLPSDRFSAERTGGSVSTLTIQRTQQEDSAVYLCASSGTKGGANYGYTFGSGTRLTVV.

The rearrangement uses TRBV11-2 and TRBJ1-1; D might be TRBD1 (5 bases). V lost 5 bases and J lost 1, with 11 bases in between. Germline-derived CDR1 and CDR2 are SGHAT and FQNNGV. The CDR3 has 14 residues. For the CDR3, the DNA is TGTGCCAGCAGCGAAAGGGGACGGAACACTGAAGCTTTCTTT. It yields the protein CASSERGRNTEAFF.

This clonotype was seen more than once but under ten times. The gene calls are TRBV29-1 and TRBJ1-2; 9 bases line up with TRBD1. The CDR3 runs to 12 residues. V shed 6 bases and J 7 bases; nucleotides not matched to a gene: 6. Germline V CDR1 and CDR2: SQVTM, ANQGSEA. The CDR3 region is CSVGTGRSGYTF. CDR3 nucleotide sequence: TGCAGCGTCGGGACAGGGCGGAGTGGCTACACCTTC.

This clonotype was seen a handful of times. The chain recombines TRBV25-1 with TRBJ2-2, with D possibly matching TRBD1 (5 bases). The germline V gene encodes CDR1 MGHDK and CDR2 SYGVNS. The length of the CDR3 is 14 residues. Trimming removed 6 bases at V and 3 bases at J, with 11 bases between. The CDR3 here is CASRRDSYTGELFF. CDR3 nucleotides: TGTGCCAGCAGGAGAGACAGTTACACCGGGGAGCTGTTTTTT.

The count of this clonotype is one. This chain links TRBV3-1 with TRBJ2-5, with a weak D call TRBD2 (5 bases). Trimming pared 4 bases from V and 5 bases from J, leaving 11 bases between. The CDR3 loop spans 13 amino acids. Germline loops: CDR1 LGHDT, CDR2 YNNKEL (reference sequence). CDR3: CASSRERRETQYF. The CDR3 DNA is TGTGCCAGCAGCCGGGAGAGACGGGAGACCCAGTACTTC.

The chain joins TRBV4-3 to TRBJ2-1, with D perhaps matching TRBD1 or TRBD2 (5 bases each). Trimming pared 1 base from V and 7 bases from J, leaving 26 bases between. This CDR3 region has 19 residues. Looked up from germline, CDR1 is LGHNA and CDR2 is YSLEER. The CDR3 bases are TGCGCCAGCAGCCAAGGGACCCGGGACGGAAGAGGGTTTTGGAATGAGCAGTTCTTC. Encoded protein: CASSQGTRDGRGFWNEQFF.

The gene calls are TRBV4-1 and TRBJ2-7; a weak D match, TRBD1 (6 bases). Germline assignment: CDR1 MGHRA and CDR2 YSYEKL. The CDR3 length is 16 residues. The V end lost 3 bases, the J end lost 3 bases, and 18 bases lay between the germline ends. CDR3 sequence: CASSHIFQGIDYEQYF. The CDR3, as DNA: TGCGCCAGCAGCCACATATTTCAGGGGATAGACTACGAGCAGTACTTC.

The J gene is TRBJ1-2, the V gene TRBV19; no reliable D call. Trimming stripped 8 bases from V and 4 bases from J, with 14 bases between. CDR3 length: 13 amino acids. CDR1 LNHDA and CDR2 SQIVND come from the germline V gene (reference sequence). CDR3 sequence reads: CASGPGRTYGYTF. The CDR3 DNA sequence: TGTGCCAGTGGTCCGGGCCGTACCTATGGCTACACCTTC.

The chain uses TRBV29-1 and TRBJ2-2, with TRBD1 as a possible D gene (5 bases). The V end lost 3 bases, the J end lost 0 bases, and 11 bases lay between the germline ends. CDR1 SQVTM and CDR2 ANQGSEA come from the germline V gene. The CDR3 is made up of 15 amino acids. The CDR3: CSVDSDNPNTGELFF. The CDR3 nucleotides are TGCAGCGTTGATTCGGACAACCCGAACACCGGGGAGCTGTTTTTT.

The genes are TRBV24-1 and TRBJ2-1, with 7 bases that match TRBD2. The CDR3 spans 16 residues. CDR1 is KGHDR and CDR2 is SFDVKD in the germline V gene. The V segment lost 5 bases and the J segment 3 bases; nucleotides outside the gene matches: 9. In DNA, the CDR3 is TGTGCCACCAGTGCCAGTCTAGCGGATAACTACAATGAGCAGTTCTTC. It translates to CATSASLADNYNEQFF.

There are a few counts of this clonotype. The chain links TRBV11-2 to TRBJ2-1, with 9 nucleotides matching TRBD2. This CDR3 comprises 14 residues. The V gene's germline CDR1 is SGHAT and CDR2 FQNNGV. The J segment lost 6 bases and the V segment lost 3 bases, leaving 3 bases of the junction unmatched. This chain's CDR3 is CASSLGSGGNEQFF. The CDR3 DNA reads as TGTGCCAGCAGCTTGGGTAGCGGGGGCAATGAGCAGTTCTTC.

The chain carries TRBV11-2 and TRBJ2-7; D is uncertain. Germline values: CDR1 SGHAT, CDR2 FQNNGV. CDR3 length equals 13 residues. Between the trimmed V and J ends, which lost 5 bases and 2 bases, there was a span of 10 bases. CDR3 in amino acids: CASSQELPYEQYF. The CDR3, as DNA: TGTGCCAGCAGCCAAGAGTTACCCTACGAGCAGTACTTC. Using reference TRBV11-2 and TRBJ2-7 for the parts outside the CDR3, the full variable domain is EAGVAQSPRYKIIEKRQSVAFWCNPISGHATLYWYQQILGQGPKLLIQFQNNGVVDDSQLPKDRFSAERLKGVDSTLKIQPAKLEDSAVYLCASSQELPYEQYFGPGTRLTVT.

This clonotype was counted at least ten times. This chain uses TRBV7-2 with TRBJ2-5; TRBD2 aligns across 8 bases. This CDR3 is built from 17 residues. The junction had 18 bases not matched to a gene; V was cut back by 6 bases and J by 6 bases. Germline assignment: CDR1 SGHTA and CDR2 FQGNSA. CDR3 region: CASRDDRASGFPQTQYF. The CDR3 nucleotides are TGTGCCAGCAGAGACGACCGGGCTAGCGGGTTCCCGCAGACCCAGTACTTC.

This clonotype was seen a handful of times. J is TRBJ2-7 and V is TRBV29-1, with 7 bases aligning to TRBD2. The germline V gene encodes CDR1 SQVTM and CDR2 ANQGSEA. This CDR3 is 14 amino acids long. After removal of 3 bases from V and 2 bases from J, the junction contained 7 bases not matched to a gene. The CDR3 protein is CSVDSAGRPYEQYF. CDR3 coding DNA: TGCAGCGTTGATTCAGCGGGACGACCCTACGAGCAGTACTTC.

This clonotype has just a few counts. The rearrangement uses TRBV29-1 and TRBJ2-6, with D maybe TRBD2 (5 bases). The germline V gene has CDR1 SQVTM and CDR2 ANQGSEA. Trimming removed 6 bases at V and 2 bases at J, with 8 bases between. The CDR3 is 13 residues long. The CDR3 is CSVEGAGANVLTF. CDR3 DNA sequence: TGCAGCGTAGAGGGCGCTGGGGCCAACGTCCTGACTTTC.

CDR3: CSAPGSLPDTQYF. In DNA form, the CDR3 reads TGCAGCGCCCCAGGGTCCCTTCCAGATACGCAGTATTTT. V gene TRBV29-1 combines with J gene TRBJ2-3, with a possible D match to TRBD1 (5 bases). This CDR3 spans 13 amino acids. The V end was cut by 7 bases, the J end by 4 bases, with 15 bases between. CDR1 is SQVTM, CDR2 ANQGSEA, per germline.

This clonotype was seen more than once but under ten times. The rearrangement uses TRBV7-2 and TRBJ1-1, with D tentatively TRBD1 (5 bases). The ends were cut back, 3 bases at V and 5 bases at J, with 13 bases in the middle. CDR1 is SGHTA, CDR2 FQGNSA, per germline. The length of the CDR3 is 14 residues. The CDR3 reads CASSFRGRWTEAFF. CDR3 bases: TGTGCCAGCAGCTTTAGGGGCAGGTGGACTGAAGCTTTCTTT.

This clonotype has more than one count but fewer than ten. This sequence joins TRBV25-1 and TRBJ1-2, with D hard to call. The V gene lost 2 bases and the J gene lost 4 bases, with 11 bases spanning the gap. This CDR3 is built from 14 residues. In germline, CDR1 is MGHDK, CDR2 SYGVNS. The CDR3 nucleotides are TGTGCCAGCAGTGAACTAGGGCACGGCTATGGCTACACCTTC. Translating gives CASSELGHGYGYTF.

The chain joins TRBV28 to TRBJ2-2; 13 nucleotides align to TRBD2. The CDR3 consists of 17 residues. With 4 bases clipped from V and 6 bases from J, the junction kept 8 bases outside the gene matches. Looked up from germline, CDR1 is MDHEN and CDR2 is SYDVKM. As DNA, the CDR3 is TGTGCCAGCAGTTCCGTCGTGACTAGCGGGAGGTCCGGGGAGCTGTTTTTT. It yields the protein CASSSVVTSGRSGELFF.

The chain uses TRBV4-3 and TRBJ1-5, with TRBD1 matching over 9 bases. The CDR3 spans 16 residues. Germline V gene sequence: CDR1 LGHNA, CDR2 YSLEER. V shed 0 bases and J 3 bases; nucleotides not matched to a gene: 3. The CDR3 DNA reads as TGCGCCAGCAGCCAAGATCGGGACAGGGCCAATCAGCCCCAGCATTTT. As protein: CASSQDRDRANQPQHF.

V is TRBV20-1 and J is TRBJ2-7; 7 bases align to TRBD1. CDR1 and CDR2 (germline): DFQATT, SNEGSKA (reference sequence). This CDR3 has 14 amino acids. The junction had 12 bases not matched to a gene; V was cut back by 4 bases and J by 6 bases. The CDR3 loop reads CSATNPTGTAEQYF. Written as DNA, the CDR3 is TGCAGTGCTACCAACCCGACAGGGACCGCCGAGCAGTACTTC.

The V and J genes are TRBV19 and TRBJ2-1, with 11 bases aligning to TRBD2. V trimming: 7 bases; J trimming: 9 bases; junction bases outside the gene matches: 11. The germline V gene has CDR1 LNHDA and CDR2 SQIVND (reference sequence). The CDR3 consists of 15 residues. The DNA for the CDR3 is TGTGCCAGTAAGATGGTCGGGCTAGCGGGAGGTGAGCAGTTCTTC. This sequence encodes CASKMVGLAGGEQFF.

A few counts support this clonotype. CDR3 region: CASTIIAGQETQYF. In DNA form, the CDR3 reads TGTGCCAGCACCATAATCGCGGGCCAAGAGACCCAGTACTTC. The genes are TRBV7-2 and TRBJ2-5; weak D call: TRBD2 (5 bases). V lost 7 bases and J 1 base, leaving 13 bases between the germline ends. The length of the CDR3 is 14 residues. Germline CDR1 is SGHTA and CDR2 is FQGNSA. Together with reference TRBV7-2 and TRBJ2-5, the CDR3 gives the full variable domain: GAGVSQSPSNKVTEKGKDVELRCDPISGHTALYWYRQSLGQGLEFLIYFQGNSAPDKSGLPSDRFSAERTGGSVSTLTIQRTQQEDSAVYLCASTIIAGQETQYFGPGTRLLVL.

The rearrangement uses TRBV12-3 or TRBV12-4 and TRBJ2-3; 7 nucleotides agree with TRBD1. CDR3 length: 15 residues. Trimming removed 3 bases from V and 0 bases from J; junction bases left unmatched: 3. In DNA, the CDR3 is TGTGCCAGCAGTTTCAAGGACAGGAGCACAGATACGCAGTATTTT. This codes for CASSFKDRSTDTQYF.

This clonotype was seen many times. The J gene is TRBJ1-2, the V gene TRBV7-2; D gene unclear. This CDR3 contains 13 residues. Looked up from germline, CDR1 is SGHTA and CDR2 is FQGNSA. V was cut by 4 bases and J by 2 bases, with 8 bases left in between. The CDR3 here is CASSSQENYGYTF. The CDR3 DNA follows: TGTGCCAGCAGCTCCCAGGAGAACTATGGCTACACCTTC.